Following are 25 T cell receptor beta chains from one sample sequenced in a study of post-analysis software for immune sequencing data. Incorporated into the TCR beta cDNA libraries were unique molecular identifiers, which served to reduce PCR and sequencing biases. MiXCR, applied by TCRdb to the PCR reads, yields one record per CDR3 protein. The table lists about 540,000 distinct CDR3 sequences, 30% to 40% of them singletons. These TCRs are of unknown antigen specificity. Study-level findings and limits: About five TRBV segments (TRBV5-6, TRBV5-1 and TRBV20-1 among them) occurred more frequently in patients than in controls.

The sample was blood. Every receptor here comes from a girl under 18 with multiple sclerosis.

There are many counts of this clonotype. This chain connects TRBV29-1 to TRBJ2-7, with TRBD2 as a possible D gene (6 bases). The ends were cut back, 4 bases at V and 2 bases at J, with 9 bases in the middle. The CDR3 sequence is 12 residues long. From germline, CDR1 is SQVTM and CDR2 ANQGSEA. CDR3 DNA sequence: TGCAGCGTTGGCGGGGCGGCCTACGAGCAGTACTTC. It translates to CSVGGAAYEQYF.

The chain is built from TRBV11-2 and TRBJ1-4, with a weak D call TRBD1 (5 bases). CDR3 length equals 15 residues. Trimming stripped 5 bases from V and 1 base from J, with 11 bases between. Germline V CDR1 and CDR2: SGHAT, FQNNGV. For the CDR3, the DNA is TGTGCCAGCAGCCCGGTGGGGGGAACTAATGAAAAACTGTTTTTT. Its protein product is CASSPVGGTNEKLFF.

This clonotype was picked up a small number of times. The chain recombines TRBV24-1 with TRBJ1-1, with D perhaps matching TRBD1 (5 bases). V shed 5 bases and J shed 1 base, with 16 bases lying between them. Germline V gene lookup returns CDR1 KGHDR and CDR2 SFDVKD. This CDR3 spans 16 amino acids. CDR3 protein: CATSVDRGPPNTEAFF. CDR3 coding DNA: TGTGCCACCAGTGTCGATCGGGGCCCCCCGAACACTGAAGCTTTCTTT.

The V call is TRBV4-1, the J call TRBJ1-1, with no clear D. The CDR3 covers 14 residues. Trimming shortened V by 0 bases and J by 4 bases, and 9 bases separated the two germline ends. Per germline, CDR1 MGHRA and CDR2 YSYEKL. In DNA, the CDR3 is TGCGCCAGCAGCCAAGACAGGCTTTTCACTGAAGCTTTCTTT. Translation gives CASSQDRLFTEAFF.

This clonotype has more than one count but fewer than ten. This rearrangement joins TRBV7-2 to TRBJ2-6, with TRBD2 matching over 11 bases. In germline, CDR1 is SGHTA, CDR2 FQGNSA. The J segment lost 2 bases and the V segment lost 6 bases, leaving 6 bases of the junction unmatched. The CDR3 is 17 residues long. Here the CDR3 DNA reads TGTGCCAGCAGTCCACTAGCGGGGGTCCCTGGGGCCAACGTCCTGACTTTC. Translating it yields CASSPLAGVPGANVLTF.

This chain's CDR3 is CASSQDPRFEQFF. In nucleotides, the CDR3 is TGTGCCAGCAGCCAAGATCCGCGGTTTGAGCAGTTCTTC. The chain employs TRBV3-1 and TRBJ2-1; D not certain. The CDR3 is made up of 13 amino acids. Between the trimmed V and J ends, which lost 0 bases and 9 bases, there was a span of 9 bases. Per germline, CDR1 LGHDT and CDR2 YNNKEL (reference sequence).

In the case of this clonotype: A junction boundary mismatches the germline segment, possibly from a read error. V and J are TRBV20-1 and TRBJ1-2; D is ambiguous. The CDR3 has 12 amino acids. Germline V gives CDR1 DFQATT, CDR2 SNEGSKA (reference sequence). The DNA of the CDR3 is TGCAGTGCAGCGGGGAATAACTATGGCTACATCTTC. It codes for CSAAGNNYGYIF.

A few counts support this clonotype. The chain uses TRBV5-1 and TRBJ2-1; TRBD1 matches at 7 bases. With V trimmed by 0 bases and J by 7 bases, 10 bases remained unmatched. Germline lookup yields CDR1 SGHRS and CDR2 YFSETQ. The CDR3 spans 16 residues. CDR3 bases: TGCGCCAGCAGCTTGGAGCTGCACAGGGGAATTAATGAGCAGTTCTTC. It encodes CASSLELHRGINEQFF.

The DNA of the CDR3 is TGTGCCAGCAAACCGGAGACAGGTATAGCTACCACTGAAGCTTTCTTT. Translation: CASKPETGIATTEAFF. This chain links TRBV25-1 with TRBJ1-1; D is perhaps TRBD1 (6 bases). Germline CDR1 and CDR2: MGHDK and SYGVNS. V lost 7 bases, J lost 4 bases, and 22 bases lay in between. The CDR3 covers 16 residues.

A word on this clonotype: Because it lacks the conserved phenylalanine or tryptophan at the end, this CDR3 is likely a read error. This sequence joins TRBV6-5 and TRBJ2-3, with D hard to call. This CDR3 comprises 11 residues. V gave up 5 bases and J gave up 8 bases, with 8 bases separating them. The germline V gene encodes CDR1 MNHEY and CDR2 SVGAGI. CDR3 protein: CASSREATQYV. The CDR3 nucleotides read TGTGCCAGCAGTCGCGAGGCTACGCAGTATGTT.

This clonotype was counted a few times. The chain employs TRBV3-1 and TRBJ1-1; TRBD1 matches at 7 bases. The CDR3 runs to 15 residues. Germline V gene data show CDR1 as LGHDT and CDR2 as YNNKEL (reference sequence). Trimming removed 1 base from V and 4 bases from J; junction bases left unmatched: 6. CDR3 DNA sequence: TGTGCCAGCAGCCAAGGAAGAGGGGGCACCACTGAAGCTTTCTTT. It codes for CASSQGRGGTTEAFF.

The J gene is TRBJ1-2, the V gene TRBV6-4, with 11 bases identical to TRBD1. J was trimmed by 4 bases and V by 2 bases; bases with no gene match: 3. CDR1 and CDR2 from the germline V gene are MRHNA and SNTAGT. CDR3 length equals 15 residues. In nucleotides, the CDR3 is TGTGCCAGCAGTGACCCTGGACAGGGGGCCTATGGCTACACCTTC. Translation: CASSDPGQGAYGYTF.

This clonotype has at least ten counts. This chain uses TRBV4-2 with TRBJ2-5; 9 nucleotides line up with TRBD2. Trimming removed 0 bases from V and 2 bases from J; junction bases left unmatched: 4. This CDR3 comprises 16 residues. From germline, CDR1 is LGHNA and CDR2 YNFKEQ. The CDR3 region has the DNA TGTGCCAGCAGCCAAGAGGCTACTAGCGGGCAAGAGACCCAGTACTTC. It specifies CASSQEATSGQETQYF.

In the case of this clonotype: Just one base apart from a much larger clone, this may be a read error. The chain has TRBV7-2 and TRBJ1-6; D is ambiguous. CDR1 and CDR2 (germline): SGHTA, FQGNSA. There are 15 residues in the CDR3. CDR3 nucleotide sequence: TGTGCCAGCAGCTTAGCTTGGAGTGGAGATTCACACCTCCACTTT. Translating it yields CASSLAWSGDSHLHF. Full variable domain (missing parts from reference TRBV7-2 and TRBJ1-6): GAGVSQSPSNKVTEKGKDVELRCDPISGHTALYWYRQSLGQGLEFLIYFQGNSAPDKSGLPSDRFSAERTGGSVSTLTIQRTQQEDSAVYLCASSLAWSGDSHLHFGNGTRLTVT.

There are a few counts of this clonotype. The V and J genes are TRBV20-1 and TRBJ2-5; possibly TRBD2 for D (7 bases). The V end lost 6 bases, the J end lost 5 bases, and 16 bases lay between the germline ends. Germline V lookup: CDR1 DFQATT, CDR2 SNEGSKA (reference sequence). The CDR3 is 13 amino acids. CDR3 nucleotides: TGCAGTGCCTCGATGGGCGGGGGCGAGACCCAGTACTTC. Encoded protein: CSASMGGGETQYF.

The J gene is TRBJ2-5, the V gene TRBV14; tentative D call: TRBD1 (6 bases). Trimming removed 4 bases at V and 5 bases at J, with 17 bases between. Per the germline V gene, CDR1 is SGHDN and CDR2 is FVKESK. This CDR3 has 15 residues. This chain's CDR3 is CASSPSGGPWETQYF. The CDR3 DNA reads TGTGCCAGCAGCCCGAGTGGGGGCCCTTGGGAGACCCAGTACTTC.

The chain joins TRBV7-9 to TRBJ2-1; weak D call: TRBD1 (6 bases). V was cut by 5 bases and J by 2 bases, with 7 bases left in between. CDR1 is SEHNR, CDR2 FQNEAQ, per germline (reference sequence). The CDR3 contains 13 residues. CDR3 region: CASSGDTYNEQFF. The CDR3 DNA sequence: TGTGCCAGCAGCGGGGACACCTACAATGAGCAGTTCTTC.

There are a few counts of this clonotype. The chain links TRBV20-1 to TRBJ2-2; the D gene could be TRBD1 or TRBD2 (5 bases each). The germline V and J ends were trimmed by 5 bases and 3 bases, with 16 bases remaining between them. CDR3 length: 15 amino acids. Germline CDR1 reads DFQATT; CDR2 reads SNEGSKA (reference sequence). CDR3 residues: CSAALPGRYTGELFF. CDR3 coding DNA: TGCAGTGCTGCTCTTCCGGGGCGGTACACCGGGGAGCTGTTTTTT.

The chain recombines TRBV29-1 with TRBJ2-1; D is possibly TRBD1 (5 bases). Germline CDR1 is SQVTM and CDR2 is ANQGSEA. The CDR3 covers 14 residues. V was pared by 4 bases and J by 9 bases, with 19 bases between. The CDR3 DNA sequence: TGCAGCGTTGTAGGGGCCCTCAATAGTGGTGAGCAGTTCTTC. It encodes CSVVGALNSGEQFF.

The chain joins TRBV5-1 to TRBJ2-3; 8 bases align to TRBD2. With 4 bases clipped from V and 2 bases from J, the junction kept 9 bases outside the gene matches. Germline V lookup: CDR1 SGHRS, CDR2 YFSETQ. The CDR3 totals 16 residues. The CDR3 reads CASSTSAGAPTDTQYF. The CDR3 nucleotides read TGCGCCAGCAGCACATCAGCGGGGGCACCCACAGATACGCAGTATTTT.

CDR3 DNA sequence: TGTGCCAGCAGCCAAGGCAGGGGGCTTGACTATGGCTACACCTTC. This sequence encodes CASSQGRGLDYGYTF. V and J are TRBV3-1 and TRBJ1-2, with 8 bases aligning to TRBD1. CDR3 length: 15 amino acids. Trimming cost V 1 base and J 3 bases; bases outside gene matches: 4. CDR1 and CDR2 (germline): LGHDT, YNNKEL (reference sequence).

Ten or more counts support this clonotype. The V gene is TRBV12-3 or TRBV12-4, the J gene TRBJ1-2; D remains ambiguous. This CDR3 is 11 amino acids long. V was pared by 2 bases and J by 2 bases, with 0 bases between. The DNA for the CDR3 is TGTGCCAGCAGTTTAAACTATGGCTACACCTTC. Translation gives CASSLNYGYTF.

The rearrangement joins TRBV29-1 to TRBJ1-1; 9 bases are a match to TRBD1. This CDR3 region has 15 residues. V was pared by 4 bases and J by 1 base, with 7 bases of the junction left unmatched. The germline gives CDR1 SQVTM, CDR2 ANQGSEA. CDR3 coding DNA: TGCAGCGTTGCCCCAACGACAGGGGGGAACACTGAAGCTTTCTTT. Protein product: CSVAPTTGGNTEAFF.

The V call is TRBV5-1, the J call TRBJ2-5; 9 bases map to TRBD1. V was pared by 1 base and J by 4 bases, with 8 bases of the junction left unmatched. The germline V gene encodes CDR1 SGHRS and CDR2 YFSETQ. The CDR3 totals 16 residues. The CDR3 loop is CASSLWRRQGGETQYF. The CDR3 nucleotides are TGCGCCAGCAGCTTGTGGAGGCGACAGGGGGGAGAGACCCAGTACTTC.

The chain uses TRBV28 and TRBJ1-1; 7 nucleotides agree with TRBD1. CDR1 and CDR2 from the germline V gene are MDHEN and SYDVKM. The trim removed 3 bases at V and 4 bases at J, leaving 5 bases unmatched. The CDR3 is 14 amino acids. Here the CDR3 DNA reads TGTGCCAGCAGTTTGGACGGACAGGCCACTGAAGCTTTCTTT. Translation gives CASSLDGQATEAFF.